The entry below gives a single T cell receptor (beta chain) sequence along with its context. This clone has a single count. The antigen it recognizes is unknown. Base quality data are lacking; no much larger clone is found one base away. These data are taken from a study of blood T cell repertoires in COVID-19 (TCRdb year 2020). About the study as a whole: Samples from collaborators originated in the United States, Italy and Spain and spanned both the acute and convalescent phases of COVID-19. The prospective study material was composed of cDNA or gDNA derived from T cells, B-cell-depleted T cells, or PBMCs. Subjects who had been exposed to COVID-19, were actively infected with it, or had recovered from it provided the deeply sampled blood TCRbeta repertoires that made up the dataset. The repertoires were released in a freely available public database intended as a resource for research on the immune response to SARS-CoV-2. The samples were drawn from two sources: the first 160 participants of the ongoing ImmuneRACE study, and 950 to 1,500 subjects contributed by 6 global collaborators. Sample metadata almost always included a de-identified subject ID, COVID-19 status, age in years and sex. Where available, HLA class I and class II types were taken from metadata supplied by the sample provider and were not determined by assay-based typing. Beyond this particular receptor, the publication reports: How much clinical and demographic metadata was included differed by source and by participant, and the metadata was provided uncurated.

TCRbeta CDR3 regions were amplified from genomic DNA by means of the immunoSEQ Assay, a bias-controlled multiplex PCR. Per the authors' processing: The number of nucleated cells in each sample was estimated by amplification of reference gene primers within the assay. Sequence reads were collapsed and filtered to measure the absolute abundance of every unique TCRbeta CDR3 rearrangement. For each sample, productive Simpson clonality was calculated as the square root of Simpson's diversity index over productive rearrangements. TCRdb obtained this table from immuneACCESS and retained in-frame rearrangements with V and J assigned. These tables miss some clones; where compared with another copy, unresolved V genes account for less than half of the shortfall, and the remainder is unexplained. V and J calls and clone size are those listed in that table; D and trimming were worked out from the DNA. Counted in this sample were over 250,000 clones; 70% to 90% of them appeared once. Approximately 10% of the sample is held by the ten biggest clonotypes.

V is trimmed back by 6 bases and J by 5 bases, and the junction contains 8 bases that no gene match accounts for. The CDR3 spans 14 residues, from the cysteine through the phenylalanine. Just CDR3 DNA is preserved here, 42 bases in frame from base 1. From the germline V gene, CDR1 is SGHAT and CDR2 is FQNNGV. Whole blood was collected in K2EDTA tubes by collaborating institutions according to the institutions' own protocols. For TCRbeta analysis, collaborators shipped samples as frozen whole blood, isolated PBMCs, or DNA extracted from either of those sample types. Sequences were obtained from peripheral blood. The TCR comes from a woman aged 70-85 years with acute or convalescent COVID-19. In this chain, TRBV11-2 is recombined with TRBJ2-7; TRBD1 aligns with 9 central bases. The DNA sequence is TGTGCCAGCAGTCAGGACAGGGGTCCGGACGAGCAGTACTTC. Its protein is CASSQDRGPDEQYF. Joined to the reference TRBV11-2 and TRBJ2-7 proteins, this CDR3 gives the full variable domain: EAGVAQSPRYKIIEKRQSVAFWCNPISGHATLYWYQQILGQGPKLLIQFQNNGVVDDSQLPKDRFSAERLKGVDSTLKIQPAKLEDSAVYLCASSQDRGPDEQYFGPGTRLTVT.